Shown below are 7 T cell receptor beta chains from a single sample sequenced in a study of blood T cell repertoires in COVID-19. The method was immunoSEQ multiplex PCR; TCRdb's version includes in-frame clones alone and lacks a portion of them. The sample shows about 200,000 clones, more than 80% of them seen only once. The specimen sequenced was peripheral blood. All receptors derive from a man younger than 45 who had recovered from COVID-19.

This rearrangement joins TRBV14 to TRBJ2-1; 11 bases map to TRBD2. Germline values: CDR1 SGHDN, CDR2 FVKESK. V gave up 1 base and J gave up 9 bases; unmatched junction bases: 11. The CDR3 is made up of 17 amino acids. CDR3 coding DNA: TGTGCCAGCAGCCAAGGACCGGTGACTAGCGGGGTGGGTGAGCAGTTCTTC. Translated, it gives CASSQGPVTSGVGEQFF.

The gene calls are TRBV30 and TRBJ1-3; a possible D gene is TRBD1 (6 bases). CDR3 length: 14 residues. Germline values: CDR1 GTSNPN, CDR2 SVGIG (reference sequence). V was pared by 3 bases and J by 4 bases, with 13 bases between. The CDR3 DNA reads TGTGCCTGGAGGGGGGCCGGGTTCGGAAACACCATATATTTT. It codes for CAWRGAGFGNTIYF.

This chain links TRBV4-1 with TRBJ1-1; D not resolved. The CDR3 has 14 amino acids. Germline CDR1 is MGHRA and CDR2 is YSYEKL. V was pared by 1 base and J by 1 base, with 7 bases between. The DNA for the CDR3 is TGCGCCAGCAGCCAAGTCGGTACGAACACTGAAGCTTTCTTT. This codes for CASSQVGTNTEAFF.

This rearrangement joins TRBV11-2 to TRBJ1-1; D remains ambiguous. Trimming took off 5 bases at V and 0 bases at J, with 7 bases between the two ends. The CDR3 is 13 amino acids. The germline CDR1 and CDR2 sequences are SGHAT and FQNNGV. CDR3 amino acids: CASSRDLNTEAFF. The CDR3 DNA reads TGTGCCAGCAGCCGCGATTTGAACACTGAAGCTTTCTTT.

V usage is TRBV3-1 (or the pseudogene TRBV3-2) and J usage is TRBJ1-1, with a weak D call TRBD1 (6 bases). The germline CDR1 and CDR2 sequences are LGHDT and YNNKEL (reference sequence). The V gene lost 4 bases and the J gene lost 1 base, with 31 bases spanning the gap. The CDR3 spans 21 residues. The DNA for the CDR3 is TGTGCCAGCAGCCTAACCAGGCCGGCGGGGGGGCGGACATTTCGGAACACTGAAGCTTTCTTT. Translating gives CASSLTRPAGGRTFRNTEAFF.

The chain couples TRBV28 to TRBJ1-4; unclear D gene. The V gene's germline CDR1 is MDHEN and CDR2 SYDVKM. Deletions cut 4 bases from V and 8 bases from J, with 17 bases between. CDR3 size: 15 residues. DNA of the CDR3: TGTGCCAGCAGTTCCGGGAGGCTCCGCGGGGAAAAACTGTTTTTT. Amino acid sequence: CASSSGRLRGEKLFF.

This clone was recorded once. V is TRBV7-2 and J is TRBJ1-6; a possible D gene is TRBD1 (6 bases). Germline loops: CDR1 SGHTA, CDR2 FQGNSA. The V gene lost 2 bases and the J gene lost 7 bases, with 12 bases spanning the gap. This CDR3 is 15 amino acids long. In DNA form, the CDR3 reads TGTGCCAGCAGCTTAATGGCAGGGGCAAATTCACCCCTCCACTTT. Its protein is CASSLMAGANSPLHF.